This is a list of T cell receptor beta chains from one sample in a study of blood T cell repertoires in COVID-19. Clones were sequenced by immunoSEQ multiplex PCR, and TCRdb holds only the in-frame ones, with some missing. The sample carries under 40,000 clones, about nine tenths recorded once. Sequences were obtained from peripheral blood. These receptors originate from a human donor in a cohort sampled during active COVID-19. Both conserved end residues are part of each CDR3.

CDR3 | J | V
CASSQDLGGTGELFF | TRBJ2-2 | TRBV3-1/TRBV3-2
CASSPTDRAQGNTIYF | TRBJ1-3 | TRBV7-9
CASSLLETQYF | TRBJ2-5 | TRBV7-2
CASGTGGGSNQPQHF | TRBJ1-5 | TRBV6-6
CASSLPSGITDTQYF | TRBJ2-3 | TRBV5-5
CASSRGLYEQYF | TRBJ2-7 | TRBV6-5
CASSFGGGYEQYF | TRBJ2-7 | TRBV5-8
CASSVAGTYNSPLHF | TRBJ1-6 | TRBV9
CASSHRGGVNQPQHF | TRBJ1-5 | TRBV6-5
CASSTLTGSSYEQYF | TRBJ2-7 | TRBV7-6
CASSRGMNTEAFF | TRBJ1-1 | TRBV19
CASSPRTGDTRAFF | TRBJ1-1 | TRBV6-5
CASSQDQLAGGTQYF | TRBJ2-3 | TRBV4-3
CASSKGGLAGGPVGPYQETQYF | TRBJ2-5 | TRBV21-1
CASSLAGQAVYGYTF | TRBJ1-2 | TRBV7-9
CATPAGTGATGYGYTF | TRBJ1-2 | TRBV30
CASSPRGNTLSGNTIYF | TRBJ1-3 | TRBV9
CASSSDWSTGELFF | TRBJ2-2 | TRBV5-6
CASSLGRTLSSGNTIYF | TRBJ1-3 | TRBV11-2
CASSSGQGWDIQYF | TRBJ2-4 | TRBV7-2
CASSQDGVNFIAKNIQYF | TRBJ2-4 | TRBV4-2
CASSGREGNQPQHF | TRBJ1-5 | TRBV2
CASSQLASGTGDEKLFF | TRBJ1-4 | TRBV4-1
CASSYSMERGNSPLHF | TRBJ1-6 | TRBV6-5
CASSLGELFF | TRBJ2-2 | TRBV2
CASSLSADLYNEQFF | TRBJ2-1 | TRBV28
CASSVSSGMSSYNEQFF | TRBJ2-1 | TRBV2
CASSLMGGSIQPQHF | TRBJ1-5 | TRBV28
CASSPGQGISYEQYF | TRBJ2-7 | TRBV18
CASSLKSGAKNIQYF | TRBJ2-4 | TRBV7-2
CSASNSDYGYTF | TRBJ1-2 | TRBV20-1
CASSAGQWDYGYTF | TRBJ1-2 | TRBV19
CASSFGSRGSSPLHF | TRBJ1-6 | TRBV6-5
CASSSGEWGYTF | TRBJ1-2 | TRBV11-2
CASSEKGRGLGEQFF | TRBJ2-1 | TRBV2
CASSWSTGGKGNYGYTF | TRBJ1-2 | TRBV7-9
CASRDTLAGEQFF | TRBJ2-1 | TRBV10-1
CASSLGAAANEKLFF | TRBJ1-4 | TRBV5-1
CASSQSRSLPYEQYF | TRBJ2-7 | TRBV23-1
CASSIYGGFTGELFF | TRBJ2-2 | TRBV19
CASSFRGRWETQYF | TRBJ2-5 | TRBV5-1
CSASRPSGSRYEQYF | TRBJ2-7 | TRBV29-1
CASSPPELAGVEQYF | TRBJ2-7 | TRBV18
CASSSPGAGNQPQHF | TRBJ1-5 | TRBV19
CSAQGGWDTEAFF | TRBJ1-1 | TRBV29-1
CASNGLPSYNEQFF | TRBJ2-1 | TRBV6-6
CASSFWTGGLPEAFF | TRBJ1-1 | TRBV5-8
CASSLMGFYEQYF | TRBJ2-7 | TRBV5-6
CASSPEGGNEKLFF | TRBJ1-4 | TRBV4-1
CASRRQGAGNSPLHF | TRBJ1-6 | TRBV28
CASNRDRTQETQYF | TRBJ2-5 | TRBV7-9
CASSPTATNEKLFF | TRBJ1-4 | TRBV18
CASSVEGKNTGELFF | TRBJ2-2 | TRBV9
CAISERGPVGTQYF | TRBJ2-3 | TRBV10-3
CASEGGLRDGYTF | TRBJ1-2 | TRBV2
CASRGQERSGNTIYF | TRBJ1-3 | TRBV19
CASSQTVASTDTQYF | TRBJ2-3 | TRBV4-1
CTSSQEYGEGF | TRBJ2-7 | TRBV1
CASSTLGTGSTEAFF | TRBJ1-1 | TRBV19
CASSQLAGGADTQYF | TRBJ2-3 | TRBV3-1/TRBV3-2